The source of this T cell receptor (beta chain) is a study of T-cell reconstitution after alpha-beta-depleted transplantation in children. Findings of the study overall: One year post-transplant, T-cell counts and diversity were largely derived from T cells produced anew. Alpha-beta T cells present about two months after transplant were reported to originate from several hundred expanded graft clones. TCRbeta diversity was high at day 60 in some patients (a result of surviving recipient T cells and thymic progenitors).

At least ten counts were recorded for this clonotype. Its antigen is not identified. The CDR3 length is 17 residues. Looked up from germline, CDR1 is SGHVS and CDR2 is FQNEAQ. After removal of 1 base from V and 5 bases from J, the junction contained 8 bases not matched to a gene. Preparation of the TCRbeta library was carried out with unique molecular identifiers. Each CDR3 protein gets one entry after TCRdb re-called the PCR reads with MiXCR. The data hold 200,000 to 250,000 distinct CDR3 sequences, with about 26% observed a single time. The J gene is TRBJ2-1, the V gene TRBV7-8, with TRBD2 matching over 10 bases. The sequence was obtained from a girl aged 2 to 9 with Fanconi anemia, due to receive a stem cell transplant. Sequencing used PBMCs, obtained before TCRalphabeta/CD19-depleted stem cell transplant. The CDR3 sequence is CASSLESGGASDNEQFF. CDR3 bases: TGTGCCAGCAGCTTAGAAAGCGGGGGGGCTTCGGACAATGAGCAGTTCTTC.